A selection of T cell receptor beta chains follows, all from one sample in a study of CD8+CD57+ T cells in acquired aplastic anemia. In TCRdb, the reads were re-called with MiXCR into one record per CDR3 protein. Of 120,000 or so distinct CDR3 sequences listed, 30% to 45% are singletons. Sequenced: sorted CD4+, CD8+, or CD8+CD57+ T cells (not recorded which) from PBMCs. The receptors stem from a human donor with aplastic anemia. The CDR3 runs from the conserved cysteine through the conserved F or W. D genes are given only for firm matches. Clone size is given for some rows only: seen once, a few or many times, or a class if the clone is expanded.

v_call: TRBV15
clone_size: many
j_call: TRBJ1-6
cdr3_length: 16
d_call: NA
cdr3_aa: CATSRDPTGWDSPLHF
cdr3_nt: TGTGCCACCAGCAGAGATCCCACAGGGTGGGATTCACCCCTCCACTTT

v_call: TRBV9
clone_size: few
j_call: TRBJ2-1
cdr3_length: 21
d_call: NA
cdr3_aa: CASSVTPGTPGTHISYNEQFF
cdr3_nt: TGTGCCAGCAGCGTAACTCCCGGAACCCCCGGGACACATATCTCCTACAATGAGCAGTTCTTC

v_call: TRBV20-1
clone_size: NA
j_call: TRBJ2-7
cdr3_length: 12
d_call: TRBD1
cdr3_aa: CSAGTGVSEQYF
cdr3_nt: TGCAGTGCCGGGACAGGGGTATCCGAGCAGTACTTC

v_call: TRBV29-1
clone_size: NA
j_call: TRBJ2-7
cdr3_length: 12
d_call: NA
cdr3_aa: CSVRYGIYEQYF
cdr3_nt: TGCAGCGTCAGGTATGGAATCTACGAGCAGTACTTC

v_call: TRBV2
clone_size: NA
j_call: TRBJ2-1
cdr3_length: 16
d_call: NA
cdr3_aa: CASRRLFRGAGNEQFF
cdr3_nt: TGTGCCAGCAGGCGCCTCTTTCGGGGGGCGGGAAATGAGCAGTTCTTC

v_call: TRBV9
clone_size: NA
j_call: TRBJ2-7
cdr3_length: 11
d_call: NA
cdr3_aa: CASSSQGEQYF
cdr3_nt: TGTGCCAGCAGCAGCCAGGGCGAGCAGTACTTC

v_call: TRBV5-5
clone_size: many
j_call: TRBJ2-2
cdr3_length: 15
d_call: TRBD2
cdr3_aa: CASSLGLAATGELFF
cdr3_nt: TGTGCCAGCAGCTTGGGACTAGCTGCCACCGGGGAGCTGTTTTTT

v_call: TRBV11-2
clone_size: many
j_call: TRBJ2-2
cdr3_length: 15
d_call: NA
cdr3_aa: CASTISTPNTGELFF
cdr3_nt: TGTGCCAGCACCATAAGCACCCCGAACACCGGGGAGCTGTTTTTT

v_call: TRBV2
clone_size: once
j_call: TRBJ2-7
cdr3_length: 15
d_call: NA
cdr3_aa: CASSGSRRTTIEQYF
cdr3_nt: TGTGCCAGCAGTGGCTCCCGGAGAACTACGATCGAGCAGTACTTC

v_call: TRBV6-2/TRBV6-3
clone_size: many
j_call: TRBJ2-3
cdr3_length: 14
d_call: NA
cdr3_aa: CASQDGGHTDTQYF
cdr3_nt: TGTGCCTCCCAGGATGGCGGCCACACAGATACGCAGTATTTT

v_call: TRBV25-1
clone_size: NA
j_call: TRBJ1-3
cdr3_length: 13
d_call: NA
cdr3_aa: CASSDGGGNTIYF
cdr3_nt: TGTGCCAGCAGTGATGGGGGTGGAAACACCATATATTTT